The sequence of this TCR beta chain was determined in a study of T cells in localized non-small cell lung cancer. Assay used: immunoSEQ multiplex PCR; TCRdb lists only in-frame clones, some missing. The sample consists of tens of thousands of clones, approximately 87% of them appearing once. CDR1 is LNHDA, CDR2 SQIVND, per germline (reference sequence). After removal of 3 bases from V and 6 bases from J, the junction contained 8 bases not matched to a gene. The CDR3 is 15 residues long. The V and J genes are TRBV19 and TRBJ2-3; 8 bases agree with TRBD2. The source material was peripheral blood, sampled before any cancer treatment. The clonotype comes from a male donor aged 60 or over with stage III squamous cell lung carcinoma. CDR3 sequence: CASSIGTGGPDTQYF. CDR3 nucleotides: TGTGCCAGTAGTATCGGGACGGGGGGGCCGGATACGCAGTATTTT. Full variable domain (rest looked up from reference TRBV19 and TRBJ2-3): DGGITQSPKYLFRKEGQNVTLSCEQNLNHDAMYWYRQDPGQGLRLIYYSQIVNDFQKGDIAEGYSVSREKKESFPLTVTSAQKNPTAFYLCASSIGTGGPDTQYFGPGTRLTVL.